This T cell receptor (beta chain) was captured by sequencing in a study of blood T cell repertoires in COVID-19. As for the study in general: The cDNA or gDNA used as material had been derived from T cells, B-cell-depleted T cells, or PBMCs.

Trimming left V 0 bases short and J 1 base short, with 11 bases between. The germline V gene encodes CDR1 LGHNA and CDR2 YSLEER. The CDR3 consists of 16 residues. How the authors handled the data: Amplification of reference gene primers provided the estimated nucleated cell counts. TCRdb's copy holds only in-frame clones and misses some; the assay was immunoSEQ multiplex PCR. The V and J calls and clone size were taken over from that table, and D and trimming were inferred from the DNA. The data show about 78,000 clones, 84% seen once. The sample taken for sequencing was peripheral blood. The chain employs TRBV4-3 and TRBJ2-3, with TRBD1 as a possible D gene (5 bases). The TCR originated in a man over 45 with acute or convalescent COVID-19. The CDR3 loop reads CASSQDQGMGTDTQYF. Here the CDR3 DNA reads TGCGCCAGCAGCCAAGATCAGGGAATGGGCACAGATACGCAGTATTTT.